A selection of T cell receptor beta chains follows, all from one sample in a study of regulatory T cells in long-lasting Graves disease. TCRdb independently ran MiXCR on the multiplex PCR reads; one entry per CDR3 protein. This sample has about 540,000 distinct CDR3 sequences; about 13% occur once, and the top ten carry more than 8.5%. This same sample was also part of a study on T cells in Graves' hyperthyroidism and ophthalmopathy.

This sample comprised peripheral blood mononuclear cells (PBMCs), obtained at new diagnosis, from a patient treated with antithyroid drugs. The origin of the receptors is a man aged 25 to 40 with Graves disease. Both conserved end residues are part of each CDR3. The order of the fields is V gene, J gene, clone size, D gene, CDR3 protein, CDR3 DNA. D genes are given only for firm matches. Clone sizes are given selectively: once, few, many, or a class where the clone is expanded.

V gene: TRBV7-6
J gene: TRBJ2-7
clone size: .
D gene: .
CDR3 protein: CASSPGTLGYEQYF
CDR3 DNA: TGTGCCAGCAGCCCAGGGACTCTAGGCTACGAGCAGTACTTC

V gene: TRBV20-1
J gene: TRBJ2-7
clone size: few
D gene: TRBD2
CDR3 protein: CSADNTGTSGTLTYEQYF
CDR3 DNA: TGCAGTGCGGATAACACCGGGACTAGCGGGACTTTAACCTACGAGCAGTACTTC

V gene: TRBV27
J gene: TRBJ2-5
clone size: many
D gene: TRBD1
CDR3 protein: CASSSSVGQGVELETQYF
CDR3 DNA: TGTGCCAGCAGTTCCTCAGTGGGACAGGGGGTGGAATTGGAGACCCAGTACTTC

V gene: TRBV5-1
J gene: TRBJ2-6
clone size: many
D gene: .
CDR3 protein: CASSLPTGSGANVLTF
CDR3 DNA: TGCGCCAGCAGCCTACCTACAGGGTCTGGGGCCAACGTCCTGACTTTC

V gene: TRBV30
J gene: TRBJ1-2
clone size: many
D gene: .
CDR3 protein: CAWSVPDRGYGYTF
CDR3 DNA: TGTGCCTGGAGTGTACCGGACAGAGGCTATGGCTACACCTTC

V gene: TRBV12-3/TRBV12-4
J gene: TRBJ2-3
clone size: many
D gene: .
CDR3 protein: CASTSPGSSTDTQYF
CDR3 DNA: TGTGCCAGCACTTCCCCTGGATCTAGCACAGATACGCAGTATTTT

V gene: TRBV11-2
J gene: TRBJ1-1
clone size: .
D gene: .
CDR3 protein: CASSLGTHPSAEAFF
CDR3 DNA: TGTGCCAGCAGCTTAGGGACACACCCGAGCGCTGAAGCTTTCTTT

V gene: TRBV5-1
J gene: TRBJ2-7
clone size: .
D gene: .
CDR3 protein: CAGWADEQYF
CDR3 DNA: TGCGCCGGGTGGGCGGACGAGCAGTACTTC

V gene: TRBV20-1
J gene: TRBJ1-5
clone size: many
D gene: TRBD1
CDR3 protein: CSAYDRGRLGNQPQHF
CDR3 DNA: TGCAGTGCTTATGACAGGGGGCGGCTCGGCAATCAGCCCCAGCATTTT

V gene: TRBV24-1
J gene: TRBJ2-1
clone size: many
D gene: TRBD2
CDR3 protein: CATEGGSGRPSSYNEQFF
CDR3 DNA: TGTGCCACCGAGGGTGGTAGCGGGAGGCCTAGCTCCTACAATGAGCAGTTCTTC

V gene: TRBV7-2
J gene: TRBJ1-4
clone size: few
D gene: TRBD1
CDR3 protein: CASSPRQGNEKLFF
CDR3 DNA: TGTGCCAGCAGCCCCCGACAGGGTAATGAAAAACTGTTTTTT